This TCR beta chain was identified during a study of cytomegalovirus exposure and HLA in healthy donors. The study ran its PCR with 60 Vbeta and 13 Jbeta primers. Sequencing was performed with immunoSEQ multiplex PCR; in TCRdb, only in-frame clones are kept and a portion is missing. The sample has fewer than 40,000 clones, about 63% seen once. The ends lost 4 bases at V and 10 bases at J; junction bases unmatched: 12. There are 15 residues in the CDR3. Germline V gene lookup returns CDR1 MNHEY and CDR2 SVGAGI. The sequence was obtained from a man aged 50 or older in good health and CMV-seropositive. Sequencing was performed on PBMCs. V usage is TRBV6-5 and J usage is TRBJ1-1; TRBD1 agrees at 10 bases. The CDR3: CASSFSGTGVGGAFF. CDR3 coding DNA: TGTGCCAGCAGTTTCTCCGGGACAGGGGTTGGGGGAGCTTTCTTT.